Included here is one T cell receptor (beta chain) sequence, with context. Its target antigen remains unknown. No much larger clonotype is one base removed from it; base qualities were not supplied. The library relied on the immunoSEQ multiplex PCR assay. For the multiplex PCR, a mixture combining 60 forward primers for TCR Vbeta segments and 13 reverse primers for TCR Jbeta segments was used. A multiplex PCR assay on genomic DNA amplified the CDR3 region of rearranged TCR beta genes. The amplified TCR beta libraries were sequenced on the Illumina HiSeq System as 87-base-pair reads. Turning to the authors' computational methods: In a later analysis, tens of millions of unique TCR beta chains were counted across the 650 to 750 repertoires, and roughly 11 million of these chains were shared by at least two donors. A nearest-neighbor algorithm error-corrected the raw reads and collapsed the reads into unique sequences, merging closely related sequences to remove PCR and sequencing errors. To assign V, D and J gene segments, CDR3 sequences were aligned to IMGT reference sequences. For a sequence to be retained, a match of at least six nucleotides was required to both a V gene segment and a J gene segment. A rearrangement was called productive if the CDR3 had no stop codons and remained in frame with V and J, and every other rearrangement was called non-productive. Following IMGT convention, CDR3 was defined as the stretch from the second conserved V-encoded cysteine to the conserved J-encoded phenylalanine. Sequences without an unambiguous match to a single V gene segment were excluded from the earlier analysis of over 500 of the donors. In an earlier analysis of some 590 of the donors, V segments were called functional above 56.7% productive rearrangements and were called segregating when the between-donor standard deviation exceeded 5%. To diagnose cytomegalovirus status from the catalog of TCR beta chain sequences, a statistical classification framework was built. In a later analysis, TCR nucleotide sequences were compared against IMGT/GENE-DB human TR gene sequences so that V and J genes could be assigned. In a later analysis, CDR3 sequences and most-parsimonious VDJ recombination scenarios were assigned using the TCRdist pipeline. A later analysis defined each TCR beta chain by its CDR3 amino acid sequence plus V-gene family, and excluded reads lacking a unique V-gene family. As a way to deal with suspected cross-contamination and a sequencing artifact, a later analysis dropped approximately 570 nucleotide sequences that were highly shared and had low generation probability. In a later analysis, a clonal expansion index for each public chain was calculated from normalized within-repertoire ranks of inferred template counts. In a later analysis, generation probabilities were computed using a VDJ recombination model fitted to out-of-frame rearrangements, and the results were checked against IGoR. In a later analysis, TCR-TCR, TCR-HLA and TCR-CMV co-occurrence was scored with hypergeometric tests, and a repertoire-size bias correction was applied to TCR pairs. False discovery rates were estimated in a later analysis by permuting HLA or CMV assignments 20 times. In a later analysis, co-occurring TCRs were grouped using DBSCAN, with TCRdist sequence similarity added in when clustering inside HLA-allele-positive subsets. Co-occurrence clustering excluded repertoires with fewer than 30,000 or more than 120,000 public chains, plus five with anomalous nucleotide sharing. TCRdb limited this immuneACCESS table to in-frame rearrangements with V and J called. A share of clones is missing; checked studies link under half to unresolved V genes, and the rest is unexplained. V and J calls and clone size come straight from that table; D and trimming were deduced from the DNA. The table for this sample lists some 110,000 clones; 60% to 80% of them were counted only once. Clones ranked in the top ten supply 2.5% of the sample.

The entry originates in a study of cytomegalovirus exposure and HLA in healthy donors (dated by TCRdb to about 2017). General notes on the study: An earlier analysis of around 600 of the donors reported approximately 270 Gb of sequence data and 120 million or so unique TCR beta sequences from 190 million or so T cells. Besides the first cohort of 666 subjects, a separate validation cohort made up of around 120 different subjects was used. Donor age, sex, ethnicity and CMV serostatus were collected together with the repertoire data. Several DR-DQ haplotypes were treated as single units for association and clustering because of strong linkage in the cohort. The number of typed donors differed by locus: about 620-640 for A, B, C, DRB1 and DQB1; 500 to 550 for DQA1; 606 for DPA1; and roughly 450 for DPB1. HLA typing covered class I and class II loci at four-digit resolution. A later genetic analysis took genome-wide SNP genotypes for about three fifths of the 666 donors and used that subset as a discovery cohort. Every repertoire in the discovery cohort had been generated on one and the same sequencing platform. The study was designed to test whether signatures of past pathogen exposure could be identified by cataloging public T cell receptors. The study profiled the T cell repertoires of under 850 subjects by immunosequencing and related them to cytomegalovirus serostatus. A later analysis re-examined previously published TCR beta repertoires from just over 650 donors and added high-resolution HLA genotyping to investigate patterns of TCR occurrence. Among the roughly 400 genotyped donors, 81% belonged to the genetic ancestry cluster associated with self-reported Caucasian donors. Among a few hundred genotyped donors of the cohort, an average of 235,054 unique TCR beta nucleotide sequences were sequenced per donor, roughly a sixth of them non-productive. To decide whether each TCR beta V gene segment behaved as functional or pseudogenic, an earlier analysis of some 600 of the donors relied on high-throughput TCR beta sequencing. In the later analysis, no new phenotypic data were used to find candidate immune exposures; instead, reliance was placed on TCR beta sequences and their occurrence across donors. To predict cytomegalovirus infection status, the study brought together high-throughput TCR immunosequencing, statistical association of individual TCRs with disease status, and machine learning. About 280 gigabases of sequencing data and around 85 million unique TCR sequences made up an early release that covered approximately 700 HLA-typed donors. What the study reported, not specific to this receptor: Several of the top co-occurrence clusters appeared to be linked to parvovirus B19, influenza, CMV and Epstein-Barr virus, according to a later analysis. Roughly uniform sequencing depth across donors was assumed in presence/absence analyses, although this assumption may not hold. While some public TCRs were present in many individuals, most TCR sequences turned up only very rarely across donors. A further reported finding was that TCR beta sequences accurately predicted the HLA-A and HLA-B alleles for most subjects in the first cohort. In a later analysis, the rate of TCR association differed among HLA loci, with DRB1 alleles having the most associated TCRs and HLA-C alleles having the fewest. Linkage disequilibrium might explain the correlated functional status among segregating V segments, but an unknown experimental factor could not be ruled out. In both the original and validation cohorts, the classifier was reported to diagnose cytomegalovirus status with high specificity and sensitivity. Broadly in line with IMGT annotations, most TCR beta V segments showed up in productive rearrangements about 87% or about 30% of the time in an earlier analysis of roughly 590 of the donors. Immune exposure information for the cohort was limited to CMV serostatus. Assigning TCR associations to individual alleles was difficult when HLA alleles, especially DR and DQ, strongly co-occurred. The cohort was sequenced for TCR beta chains only, and without alpha or paired-chain data the features that could be detected were limited. V-gene and J-gene trimming of TCR beta chains was associated with a missense DCLRE1C variant in a later genetic analysis, and the association was replicated in an independent cohort. The sequencing pipeline was judged likely to have produced a cluster of highly shared sequence variants as a technical artifact. The 87-base-pair reads could not distinguish some IMGT-functional V segments, including TRBV6-2 and TRBV6-3, so those segments were excluded. A later genetic analysis reported fewer N-insertions in productive TCRs among donors in an Asian-associated ancestry cluster than the roughly 670-donor mean. It was suggested by the authors that the approach could potentially be generalized to other disease states and immunological phenotypes. About 15 rarely observed V segments, including chromosome 9 orphons, were excluded from the earlier analysis of some 590 of the donors because counts were too low. A total of 150 to 200 TCR beta chains were listed by the study as associated with cytomegalovirus. Because HLA typing was unavailable for some donors at each locus, only the typed subset was used in association tests. A later analysis found that most CMV-associated TCR beta chains appeared HLA-restricted, with HLA associations seemingly driven largely by CMV exposure. In vitro tests confirmed that a few of the cytomegalovirus-associated TCR beta chains recognize cytomegalovirus antigens. Compared with equally common non-associated chains, HLA-associated TCR beta chains in a later analysis were more clonally expanded and had lower generation probabilities. Specific HLA alleles were associated with 16,951 TCR beta sequences at a false discovery rate of 0.05 in a later analysis.

Its CDR3 holds 14 amino acids, cysteine through phenylalanine. Kept here is only the CDR3 DNA, which spans 42 bases and is read in frame from base 1. The germline V gene supplies CDR1 MNHEY and CDR2 SVGAGI. Trimming removed 6 bases from V and 4 bases from J, leaving 15 bases between the germline ends. The cohort comprised more than 550 healthy bone marrow donors. At the time of sampling, every cohort member was nominally healthy, though immune exposures that went unrecorded were likely present. The donor was CMV seronegative and was included in the group of several hundred seronegative cohort members. A peripheral blood sample was collected from each donor, and TCR beta sequencing was performed on peripheral blood mononuclear cells. The Qiagen DNeasy Blood Extraction Kit was used to extract genomic DNA from the blood cell samples.

The clonotype originates from a man aged 35 to 55 in good health and CMV-seronegative. The chain is made from TRBV6-5 and TRBJ2-5; the best D guess is TRBD1, with 5 bases matching. The sequenced sample consisted of PBMCs. The DNA is TGTGCCAGCAGCTTATTCCAGGGTATAGAGACCCAGTACTTC. The translation is CASSLFQGIETQYF.